A single sample is the source of the 25 T cell receptor beta chains below, sequenced in a study of shared clonotypes between healthy human individuals. Naive CD8 cells comprised CD45RO-negative, CCR7-positively selected cells, excluding terminally differentiated effector memory CD45RA+ cells. Profiling relied on immunoSEQ multiplex PCR, and the TCRdb table lists in-frame clones only, not all of them. The sample records millions of clones, about 93% being singletons. The sequenced material came from naive CD8+ T cells from PBMCs. These receptor sequences come from a young man in good health. Some clones in this sample may be carry-over from other donors' samples.

The chain combines TRBV7-2 with TRBJ2-2, with 7 nucleotides matching TRBD2. The CDR3 runs to 15 residues. Germline V gives CDR1 SGHTA, CDR2 FQGNSA. V was clipped by 3 bases and J by 7 bases; unmatched bases: 8. CDR3 nucleotide sequence: TGTGCCAGCAGCTTCCTAACTAGCGCAGGCGGGGAGCTGTTTTTT. As protein: CASSFLTSAGGELFF.

V and J are TRBV27 and TRBJ2-7; D possibly matches TRBD1 or TRBD2 (5 bases each). V lost 8 bases and J lost 3, with 17 bases in between. This CDR3 contains 14 residues. Germline V gene sequence: CDR1 MNHEY, CDR2 SMNVEV (reference sequence). Here the CDR3 DNA reads TGTGCCAGCTCCTCGGGGCTCTCCGGCTACGAGCAGTACTTC. This sequence encodes CASSSGLSGYEQYF.

This chain links TRBV15 with TRBJ2-7, with D possibly TRBD2 on 5 matching bases. CDR1 is LNHNV, CDR2 YYDKDF, per germline (reference sequence). Deletions cut 2 bases from V and 7 bases from J, with 12 bases between. This CDR3 spans 13 amino acids. CDR3 in DNA: TGTGCCACCAGCAGAACCCGACCGGGGGAGCAGTACTTC. Translated: CATSRTRPGEQYF.

The chain employs TRBV7-3 and TRBJ2-1, with 11 bases fitting TRBD2. The CDR3 covers 15 residues. The trim removed 4 bases at V and 7 bases at J, leaving 6 bases unmatched. CDR1 and CDR2 from the germline V gene are SGHTA and FQGTGA. The CDR3 sequence is CASSSVAGGPNEQFF. Here the CDR3 DNA reads TGTGCCAGCAGCTCAGTAGCGGGAGGGCCTAATGAGCAGTTCTTC. Looking up the rest from reference TRBV7-3 and TRBJ2-1 gives the full variable domain: GAGVSQTPSNKVTEKGKYVELRCDPISGHTALYWYRQSLGQGPEFLIYFQGTGAADDSGLPNDRFFAVRPEGSVSTLKIQRTERGDSAVYLCASSSVAGGPNEQFFGPGTRLTVL.

The chain joins TRBV27 to TRBJ2-7, with a possible D match to TRBD1 (6 bases). The CDR3 loop spans 14 amino acids. CDR1 MNHEY and CDR2 SMNVEV come from the germline V gene (reference sequence). The V gene lost 4 bases and the J gene lost 3 bases, with 13 bases spanning the gap. For the CDR3, the DNA is TGTGCCAGCAGTTATCGAGGGGGTGTCTACGAGCAGTACTTC. Its translation is CASSYRGGVYEQYF.

This sequence joins TRBV30 and TRBJ1-2, with TRBD1 matching 7 bases. Per germline, CDR1 GTSNPN and CDR2 SVGIG (reference sequence). With 4 bases clipped from V and 8 bases from J, the junction kept 13 bases outside the gene matches. The CDR3 has 14 amino acids. The CDR3, as DNA: TGTGCCTGGATGCGGGGCCAGGGGGTTGGCGGCTACACCTTC. It specifies CAWMRGQGVGGYTF. The full variable domain, with the rest looked up from reference TRBV30 and TRBJ1-2, is SQTIHQWPATLVQPVGSPLSLECTVEGTSNPNLYWYRQAAGRGLQLLFYSVGIGQISSEVPQNLSASRPQDRQFILSSKKLLLSDSGFYLCAWMRGQGVGGYTFGSGTRLTVV.

J is TRBJ2-7 and V is TRBV27; the D call may be TRBD1 or TRBD2 (5 bases each). The CDR3 loop spans 14 amino acids. V was cut by 6 bases and J by 4 bases, with 16 bases left in between. Germline-derived CDR1 and CDR2 are MNHEY and SMNVEV (reference sequence). Written as DNA, the CDR3 is TGTGCCAGCAGCCTCAAGGGACGGATATACGAGCAGTACTTC. Its translation is CASSLKGRIYEQYF.

The J gene is TRBJ2-1, the V gene TRBV6-5; no definite D call. The CDR3 is 15 amino acids. V was cut by 5 bases and J by 0 bases, with 11 bases left in between. In germline, CDR1 is MNHEY, CDR2 SVGAGI. CDR3 in DNA: TGTGCCAGCAGTAACGACGCACCCTCCTACAATGAGCAGTTCTTC. It yields the protein CASSNDAPSYNEQFF.

The rearrangement uses TRBV7-3 and TRBJ2-3, with D unclear. V lost 1 base, J lost 2 bases, and 4 bases lay in between. Germline V gene sequence: CDR1 SGHTA, CDR2 FQGTGA. The CDR3 totals 13 residues. The chain's CDR3 is CASSLNPTDTQYF. CDR3 DNA: TGTGCCAGCAGCTTAAATCCCACAGATACGCAGTATTTT.

This clone was observed a single time. The chain links TRBV4-3 to TRBJ2-7, with D maybe TRBD2 (5 bases). CDR1 is LGHNA, CDR2 YSLEER, per germline. The ends were cut back, 3 bases at V and 2 bases at J, with 14 bases in the middle. CDR3 length equals 15 residues. CDR3 sequence: CASSHSGIPPYEQYF. The CDR3, as DNA: TGCGCCAGCAGCCATTCCGGGATCCCACCCTACGAGCAGTACTTC.

The chain is built from TRBV4-3 and TRBJ2-3, with D maybe TRBD2 (7 bases). The germline V gene encodes CDR1 LGHNA and CDR2 YSLEER. There are 14 residues in the CDR3. Trimming pared 4 bases from V and 4 bases from J, leaving 12 bases between. CDR3 bases: TGCGCCAGCAGCCCAGTAGGGGGGGCAGATACGCAGTATTTT. It is translated as CASSPVGGADTQYF.

This chain links TRBV4-3 with TRBJ1-1; D uncertain. V lost 0 bases and J 1 base, leaving 9 bases between the germline ends. CDR3 length equals 15 residues. Germline V gene lookup returns CDR1 LGHNA and CDR2 YSLEER. Here the CDR3 DNA reads TGCGCCAGCAGCCAAGATCGGGTATCGAACACTGAAGCTTTCTTT. Residues: CASSQDRVSNTEAFF.

The chain employs TRBV2 and TRBJ2-2; D unclear. Trimming pared 1 base from V and 5 bases from J, leaving 2 bases between. Germline assignment: CDR1 SNHLY and CDR2 FYNNEI. This CDR3 has 12 residues. The CDR3 coding sequence is TGTGCCAGCAGTGAAGGGACCGGGGAGCTGTTTTTT. It encodes CASSEGTGELFF.

This chain connects TRBV6-6 to TRBJ1-1; D is unresolved. CDR1 and CDR2 (germline): MNHNY, SVGAGI (reference sequence). The ends were cut back, 6 bases at V and 0 bases at J, with 14 bases in the middle. CDR3 length: 15 residues. CDR3 protein: CASSVNILMNTEAFF. The CDR3 DNA is TGTGCCAGCAGCGTAAACATCCTCATGAACACTGAAGCTTTCTTT.

The rearrangement joins TRBV9 to TRBJ2-5; 8 nucleotides align to TRBD1. Unmatched junction bases numbered 6, after V lost 0 bases and J lost 5 bases. This CDR3 has 15 amino acids. Looked up from germline, CDR1 is SGDLS and CDR2 is YYNGEE. The DNA of the CDR3 is TGTGCCAGCAGCGTAGGCGCAGGGGGCGGGGAGACCCAGTACTTC. It yields the protein CASSVGAGGGETQYF.

This rearrangement joins TRBV10-1 to TRBJ2-7, with D perhaps TRBD1 or TRBD2 (5 bases each). The CDR3 has 13 residues. The germline V gene encodes CDR1 WNHNN and CDR2 SYGVQD (reference sequence). The V gene lost 5 bases and the J gene lost 5 bases, with 13 bases spanning the gap. CDR3 in DNA: TGCGCCAGCAGTCCGGGACCCCGCCACGAGCAGTACTTC. This encodes CASSPGPRHEQYF.

The rearrangement joins TRBV7-9 to TRBJ1-1, with 7 bases matching TRBD1. Germline V gives CDR1 SEHNR, CDR2 FQNEAQ (reference sequence). The CDR3 covers 15 residues. After removal of 7 bases from V and 0 bases from J, the junction contained 8 bases not matched to a gene. CDR3 region: CASKGGDSLNTEAFF. In DNA, the CDR3 is TGTGCCAGCAAGGGCGGGGACAGCTTGAACACTGAAGCTTTCTTT.

V gene TRBV29-1 combines with J gene TRBJ1-4; no clear D. Trimming pared 6 bases from V and 8 bases from J, leaving 16 bases between. The CDR3 runs 13 residues. Germline V gives CDR1 SQVTM, CDR2 ANQGSEA. CDR3 amino acids: CSVLSEGREKLFF. In DNA form, the CDR3 reads TGCAGCGTCCTTAGTGAGGGCCGGGAAAAACTGTTTTTT.

Concerning this clone itself: Other DNA sequences in the sample encode the same CDR3. The chain uses TRBV7-3 and TRBJ2-2, with D possibly matching TRBD2 (5 bases). The CDR3 totals 12 residues. Germline values: CDR1 SGHTA, CDR2 FQGTGA. The V end lost 3 bases, the J end lost 6 bases, and 5 bases lay between the germline ends. The CDR3 DNA reads TGTGCCAGCAGCTTGAGGGCCGGGGAGCTGTTTTTT. Translation: CASSLRAGELFF.

This chain links TRBV5-1 with TRBJ2-1, with D tentatively TRBD2 (7 bases). V dropped 6 bases and J dropped 3 bases, with 25 bases sitting between them. Germline CDR1 SGHRS, CDR2 YFSETQ. The CDR3 runs 18 residues. The CDR3 loop is CASTRDIPQRDYYNEQFF. The CDR3 DNA reads as TGCGCCAGCACCCGGGACATCCCCCAGCGGGATTACTACAATGAGCAGTTCTTC.

The V and J genes are TRBV13 and TRBJ2-7, with D possibly TRBD1 on 6 matching bases. The CDR3 runs to 14 residues. The germline gives CDR1 PRHDT, CDR2 FYEKMQ (reference sequence). Trimming left V 7 bases short and J 1 base short, with 14 bases between. The CDR3 region has the DNA TGTGCCAGCAACCCTGTTACAGGGTCCTACGAGCAGTACTTC. Translated: CASNPVTGSYEQYF. The whole variable domain, remainder taken from reference TRBV13 and TRBJ2-7, is AAGVIQSPRHLIKEKRETATLKCYPIPRHDTVYWYQQGPGQDPQFLISFYEKMQSDKGSIPDRFSAQQFSDYHSELNMSSLELGDSALYFCASNPVTGSYEQYFGPGTRLTVT.

The chain carries TRBV4-1 and TRBJ2-5; 12 nucleotides align to TRBD2. Losses at the gene ends were 4 bases for V and 3 bases for J; bases not matched to a gene: 3. Germline V lookup: CDR1 MGHRA, CDR2 YSYEKL. The CDR3 is made up of 15 amino acids. CDR3 protein: CASSRRTSGEETQYF. The DNA for the CDR3 is TGCGCCAGCAGCCGAAGGACTAGCGGGGAAGAGACCCAGTACTTC.

The V call is TRBV7-9, the J call TRBJ2-7, with no clear D. The germline gives CDR1 SEHNR, CDR2 FQNEAQ (reference sequence). The CDR3 contains 11 residues. Trimming took off 5 bases at V and 6 bases at J, with 8 bases between the two ends. As DNA, the CDR3 is TGTGCCAGCAGCCGAGACACCGAGCAGTACTTC. Translating gives CASSRDTEQYF.

This clone was observed a single time. Relative to the germline gene, one junction end is altered; a read error may explain this. CDR3 nucleotide sequence: TGTGCCAGCAGTATGAGCGGGAGGGCCCTAAAGACCCAGTACTTC. Translating it yields CASSMSGRALKTQYF. The chain employs TRBV10-3 and TRBJ2-5; 10 bases are a match to TRBD2. Germline V lookup: CDR1 ENHRY, CDR2 SYGVKD. The CDR3 runs to 15 residues.

This clone came up once. J is TRBJ1-1 and V is TRBV15; D ambiguous. Trimming left V 5 bases short and J 7 bases short, with 11 bases between. CDR1 and CDR2 (germline): LNHNV, YYDKDF (reference sequence). The CDR3 sequence is 12 residues long. The CDR3 here is CATSPEGNEAFF. The CDR3 DNA follows: TGTGCCACCAGCCCCGAAGGTAATGAAGCTTTCTTT.